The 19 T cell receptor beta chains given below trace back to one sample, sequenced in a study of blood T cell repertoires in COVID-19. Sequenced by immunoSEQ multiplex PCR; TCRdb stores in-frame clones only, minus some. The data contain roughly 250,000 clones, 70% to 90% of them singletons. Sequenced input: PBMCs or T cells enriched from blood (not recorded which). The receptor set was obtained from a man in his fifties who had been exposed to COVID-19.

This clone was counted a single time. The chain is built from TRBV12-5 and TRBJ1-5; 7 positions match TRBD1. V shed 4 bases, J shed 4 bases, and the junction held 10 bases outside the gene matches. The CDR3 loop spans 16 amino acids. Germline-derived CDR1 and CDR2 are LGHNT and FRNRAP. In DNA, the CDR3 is TGTGCTAGTGGTTCCACCCACAGGGGTGGAAATCAGCCCCAGCATTTT. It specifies CASGSTHRGGNQPQHF.

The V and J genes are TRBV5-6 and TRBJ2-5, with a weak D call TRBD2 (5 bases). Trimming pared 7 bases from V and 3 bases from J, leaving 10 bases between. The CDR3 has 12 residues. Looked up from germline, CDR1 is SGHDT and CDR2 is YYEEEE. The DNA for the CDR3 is TGTGCCAGCCGAGATAGCGAAGAGACCCAGTACTTC. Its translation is CASRDSEETQYF.

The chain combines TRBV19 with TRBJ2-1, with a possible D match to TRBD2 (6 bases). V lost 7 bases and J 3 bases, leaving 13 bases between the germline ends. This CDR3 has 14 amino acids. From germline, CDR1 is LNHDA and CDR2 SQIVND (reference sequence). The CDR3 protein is CASMAGQGYNEQFF. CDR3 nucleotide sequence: TGTGCCAGTATGGCGGGGCAGGGCTACAATGAGCAGTTCTTC.

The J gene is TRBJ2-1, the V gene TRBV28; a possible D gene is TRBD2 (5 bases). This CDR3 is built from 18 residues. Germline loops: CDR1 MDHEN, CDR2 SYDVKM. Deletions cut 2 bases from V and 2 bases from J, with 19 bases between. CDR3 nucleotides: TGTGCCAGCAGTTTAGATGCGAGGGTTGCGACTACCTACAATGAGCAGTTCTTC. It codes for CASSLDARVATTYNEQFF.

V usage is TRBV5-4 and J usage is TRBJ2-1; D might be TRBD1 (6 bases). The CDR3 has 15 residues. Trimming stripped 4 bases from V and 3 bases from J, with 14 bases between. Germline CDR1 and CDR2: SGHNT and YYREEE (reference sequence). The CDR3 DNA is TGTGCCAGCAGCAACCTACGGGACAACTACAATGAGCAGTTCTTC. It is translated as CASSNLRDNYNEQFF.

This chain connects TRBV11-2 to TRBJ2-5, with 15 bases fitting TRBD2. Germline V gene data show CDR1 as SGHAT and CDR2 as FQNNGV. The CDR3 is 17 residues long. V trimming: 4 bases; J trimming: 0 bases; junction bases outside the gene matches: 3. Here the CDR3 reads CASSWGLAGGHQETQYF. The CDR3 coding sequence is TGTGCCAGCAGCTGGGGACTAGCGGGAGGACACCAAGAGACCCAGTACTTC.

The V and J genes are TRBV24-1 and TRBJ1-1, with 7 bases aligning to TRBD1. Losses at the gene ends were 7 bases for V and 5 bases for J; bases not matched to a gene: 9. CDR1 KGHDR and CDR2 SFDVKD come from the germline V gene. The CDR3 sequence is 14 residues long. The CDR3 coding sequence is TGTGCCACCAGGCCGGGGCAGGGGGAGACTGAAGCTTTCTTT. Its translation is CATRPGQGETEAFF.

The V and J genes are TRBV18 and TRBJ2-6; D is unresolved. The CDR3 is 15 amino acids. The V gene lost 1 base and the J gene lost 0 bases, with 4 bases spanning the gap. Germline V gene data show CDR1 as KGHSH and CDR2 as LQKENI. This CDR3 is CASSPLNSGANVLTF. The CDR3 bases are TGTGCCAGCTCACCACTAAACTCTGGGGCCAACGTCCTGACTTTC.

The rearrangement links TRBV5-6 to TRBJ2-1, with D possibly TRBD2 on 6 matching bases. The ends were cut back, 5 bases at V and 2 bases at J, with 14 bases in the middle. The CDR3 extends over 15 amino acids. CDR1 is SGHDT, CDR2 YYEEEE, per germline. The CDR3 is CASRISGAPYNEQFF. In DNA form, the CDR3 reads TGTGCCAGCAGGATTAGCGGAGCACCCTACAATGAGCAGTTCTTC.

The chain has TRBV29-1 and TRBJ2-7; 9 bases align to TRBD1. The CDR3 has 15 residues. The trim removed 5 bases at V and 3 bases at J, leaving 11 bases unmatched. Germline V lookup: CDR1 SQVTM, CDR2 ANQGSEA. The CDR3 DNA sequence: TGCAGCGTTATACACTCCGGGACAGGGCTCTACGAGCAGTACTTC. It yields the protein CSVIHSGTGLYEQYF.

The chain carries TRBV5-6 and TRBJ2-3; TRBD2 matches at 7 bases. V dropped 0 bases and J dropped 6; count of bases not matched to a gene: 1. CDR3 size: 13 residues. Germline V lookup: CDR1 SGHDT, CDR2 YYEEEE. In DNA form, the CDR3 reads TGTGCCAGCAGCTTGGAACTAGCGGATACGCAGTATTTT. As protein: CASSLELADTQYF. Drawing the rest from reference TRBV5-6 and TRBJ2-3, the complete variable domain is DAGVTQSPTHLIKTRGQQVTLRCSPKSGHDTVSWYQQALGQGPQFIFQYYEEEERQRGNFPDRFSGHQFPNYSSELNVNALLLGDSALYLCASSLELADTQYFGPGTRLTVL.

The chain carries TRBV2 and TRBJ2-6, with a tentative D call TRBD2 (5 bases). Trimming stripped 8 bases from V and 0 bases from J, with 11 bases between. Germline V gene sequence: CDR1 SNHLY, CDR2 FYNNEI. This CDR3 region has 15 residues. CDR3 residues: CASLGVNSGANVLTF. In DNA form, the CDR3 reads TGTGCCAGCCTCGGGGTTAACTCTGGGGCCAACGTCCTGACTTTC. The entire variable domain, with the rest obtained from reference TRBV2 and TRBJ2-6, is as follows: EPEVTQTPSHQVTQMGQEVILRCVPISNHLYFYWYRQILGQKVEFLVSFYNNEISEKSEIFDDQFSVERPDGSNFTLKIRSTKLEDSAMYFCASLGVNSGANVLTFGAGSRLTVL.

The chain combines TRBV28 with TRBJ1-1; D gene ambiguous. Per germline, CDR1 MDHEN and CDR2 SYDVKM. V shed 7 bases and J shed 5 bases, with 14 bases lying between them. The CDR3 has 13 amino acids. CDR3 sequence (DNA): TGTGCCAGCACCGGCGGGAGGGAGACTGAAGCTTTCTTT. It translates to CASTGGRETEAFF.

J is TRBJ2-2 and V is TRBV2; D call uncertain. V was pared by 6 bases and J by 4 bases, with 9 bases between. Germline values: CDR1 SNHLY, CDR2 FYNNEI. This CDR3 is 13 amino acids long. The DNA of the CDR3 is TGTGCCAGCAGAAACTACTTCACCGGGGAGCTGTTTTTT. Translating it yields CASRNYFTGELFF.

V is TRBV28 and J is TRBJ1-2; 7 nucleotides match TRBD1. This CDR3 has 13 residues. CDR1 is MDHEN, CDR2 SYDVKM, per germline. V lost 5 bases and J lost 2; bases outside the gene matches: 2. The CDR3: CASSPRGNYGYTF. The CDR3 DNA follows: TGTGCCAGCAGTCCCAGGGGGAACTATGGCTACACCTTC.

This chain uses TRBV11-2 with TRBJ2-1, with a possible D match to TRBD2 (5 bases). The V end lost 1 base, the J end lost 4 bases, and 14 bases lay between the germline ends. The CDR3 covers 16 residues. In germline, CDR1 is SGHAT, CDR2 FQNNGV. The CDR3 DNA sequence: TGTGCCAGCAGCTTAGTTTTCCGGGGTTCTTACAATGAGCAGTTCTTC. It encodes CASSLVFRGSYNEQFF.

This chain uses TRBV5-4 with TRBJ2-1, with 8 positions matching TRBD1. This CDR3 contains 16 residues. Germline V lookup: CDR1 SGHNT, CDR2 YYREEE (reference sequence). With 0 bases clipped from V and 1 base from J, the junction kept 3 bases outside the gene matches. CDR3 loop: CASSLEQGASYNEQFF. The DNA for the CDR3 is TGTGCCAGCAGCTTGGAGCAGGGGGCTTCCTACAATGAGCAGTTCTTC. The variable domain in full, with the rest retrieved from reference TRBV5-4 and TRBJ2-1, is ETGVTQSPTHLIKTRGQQVTLRCSSQSGHNTVSWYQQALGQGPQFIFQYYREEENGRGNFPPRFSGLQFPNYSSELNVNALELDDSALYLCASSLEQGASYNEQFFGPGTRLTVL.

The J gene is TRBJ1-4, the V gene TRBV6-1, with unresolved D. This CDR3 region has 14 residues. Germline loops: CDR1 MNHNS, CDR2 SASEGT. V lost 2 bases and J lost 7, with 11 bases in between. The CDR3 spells CASSEYRIGEKLFF. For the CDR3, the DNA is TGTGCCAGCAGTGAATACAGAATTGGTGAAAAACTGTTTTTT.

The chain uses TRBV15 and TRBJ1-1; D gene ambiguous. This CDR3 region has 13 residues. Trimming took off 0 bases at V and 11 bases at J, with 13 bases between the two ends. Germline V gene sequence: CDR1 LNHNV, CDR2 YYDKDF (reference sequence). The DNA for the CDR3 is TGTGCCACCAGCAGAGATCTTTTAGAAGCGGCTTTCTTT. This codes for CATSRDLLEAAFF.